This entry concerns a single T cell receptor (beta chain). The source of the sample is a study of blood T cell repertoires in COVID-19. Data came from immunoSEQ multiplex PCR; TCRdb stores just in-frame clones and leaves some out. The sample lists about 74,000 clones, roughly nine tenths occurring once. Trimming cost V 5 bases and J 3 bases; bases outside gene matches: 7. The CDR3 runs 14 residues. The V gene's germline CDR1 is LNHDA and CDR2 SQIVND (reference sequence). The material sequenced was peripheral blood. This chain connects TRBV19 to TRBJ2-7; 7 bases agree with TRBD1. The TCR sequence derives from a human donor in a cohort sampled during active COVID-19. CDR3 nucleotide sequence: TGTGCCAGTAGTCGACAGGGAACGGGCTACGAGCAGTACTTC. This gives the protein CASSRQGTGYEQYF.